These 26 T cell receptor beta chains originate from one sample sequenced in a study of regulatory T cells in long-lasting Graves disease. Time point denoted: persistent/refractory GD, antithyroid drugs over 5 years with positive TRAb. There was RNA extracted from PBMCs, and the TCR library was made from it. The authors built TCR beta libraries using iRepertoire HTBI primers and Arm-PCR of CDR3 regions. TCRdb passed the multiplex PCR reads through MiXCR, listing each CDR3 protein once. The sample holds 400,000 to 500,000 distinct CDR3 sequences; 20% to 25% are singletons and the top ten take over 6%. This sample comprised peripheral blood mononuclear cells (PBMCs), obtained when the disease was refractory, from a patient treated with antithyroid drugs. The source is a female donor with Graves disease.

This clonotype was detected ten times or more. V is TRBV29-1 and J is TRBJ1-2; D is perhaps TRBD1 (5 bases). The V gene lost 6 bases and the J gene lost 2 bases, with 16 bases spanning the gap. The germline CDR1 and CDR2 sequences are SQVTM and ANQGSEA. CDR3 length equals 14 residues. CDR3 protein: CSVIWPRGNYGYTF. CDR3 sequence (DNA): TGCAGCGTCATTTGGCCTAGGGGCAACTATGGCTACACCTTC.

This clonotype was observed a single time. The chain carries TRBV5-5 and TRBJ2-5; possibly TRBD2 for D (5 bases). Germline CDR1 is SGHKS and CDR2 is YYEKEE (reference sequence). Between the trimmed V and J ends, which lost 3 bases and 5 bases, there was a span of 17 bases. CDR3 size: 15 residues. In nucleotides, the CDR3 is TGTGCCAGCAGCTCGGCGGGTGACCCTAGGGAGACCCAGTACTTC. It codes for CASSSAGDPRETQYF.

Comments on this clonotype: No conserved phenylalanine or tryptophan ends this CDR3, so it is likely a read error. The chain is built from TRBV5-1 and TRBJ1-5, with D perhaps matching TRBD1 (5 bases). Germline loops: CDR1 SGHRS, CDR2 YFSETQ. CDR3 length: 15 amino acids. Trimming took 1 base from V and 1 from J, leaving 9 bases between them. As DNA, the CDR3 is TGCGCCAGCAGCTTGCAGGGAGCGAGCAATCAGCCCCAGCATCTT. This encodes CASSLQGASNQPQHL.

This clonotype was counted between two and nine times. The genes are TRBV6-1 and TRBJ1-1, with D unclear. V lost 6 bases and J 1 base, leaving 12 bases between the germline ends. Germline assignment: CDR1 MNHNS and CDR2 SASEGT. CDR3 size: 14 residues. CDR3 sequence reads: CASSSAAGNTEAFF. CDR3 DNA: TGTGCCAGCAGCTCAGCTGCGGGGAACACTGAAGCTTTCTTT.

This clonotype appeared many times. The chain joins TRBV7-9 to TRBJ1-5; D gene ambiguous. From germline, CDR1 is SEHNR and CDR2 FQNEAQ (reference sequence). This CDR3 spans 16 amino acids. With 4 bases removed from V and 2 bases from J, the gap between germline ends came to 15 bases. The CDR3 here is CASSYHTARGNQPQHF. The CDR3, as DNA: TGTGCCAGCAGCTACCACACGGCCCGCGGCAATCAGCCCCAGCATTTT.

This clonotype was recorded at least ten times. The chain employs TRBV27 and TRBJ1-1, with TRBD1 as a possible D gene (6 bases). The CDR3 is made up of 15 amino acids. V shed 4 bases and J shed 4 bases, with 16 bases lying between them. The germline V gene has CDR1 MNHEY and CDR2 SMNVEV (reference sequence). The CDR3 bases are TGTGCCAGCAGTTCAACAGGGAGTGGGGGCACTGAAGCTTTCTTT. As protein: CASSSTGSGGTEAFF.

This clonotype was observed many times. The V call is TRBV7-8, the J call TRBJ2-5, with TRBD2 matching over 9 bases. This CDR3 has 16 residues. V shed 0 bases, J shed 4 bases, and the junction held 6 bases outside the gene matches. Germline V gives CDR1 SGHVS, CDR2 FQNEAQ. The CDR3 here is CASSLAAGAGGETQYF. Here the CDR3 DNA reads TGTGCCAGCAGCTTAGCCGCGGGAGCGGGAGGAGAGACCCAGTACTTC.

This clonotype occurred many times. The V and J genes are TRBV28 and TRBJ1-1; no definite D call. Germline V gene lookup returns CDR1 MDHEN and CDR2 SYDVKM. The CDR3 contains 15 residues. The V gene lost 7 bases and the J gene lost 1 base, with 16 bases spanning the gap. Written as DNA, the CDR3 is TGTGCCAGCACCCAGGCCCCCCCAGGGAACACTGAAGCTTTCTTT. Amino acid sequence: CASTQAPPGNTEAFF. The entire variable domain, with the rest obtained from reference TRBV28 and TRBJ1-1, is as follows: DVKVTQSSRYLVKRTGEKVFLECVQDMDHENMFWYRQDPGLGLRLIYFSYDVKMKEKGDIPEGYSVSREKKERFSLILESASTNQTSMYLCASTQAPPGNTEAFFGQGTRLTVV.

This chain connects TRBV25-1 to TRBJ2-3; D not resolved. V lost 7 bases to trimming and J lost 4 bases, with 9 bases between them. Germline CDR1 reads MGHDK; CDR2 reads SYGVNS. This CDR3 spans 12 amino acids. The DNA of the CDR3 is TGTGCCAGCATGTTGAGTCCAGATACGCAGTATTTT. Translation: CASMLSPDTQYF.

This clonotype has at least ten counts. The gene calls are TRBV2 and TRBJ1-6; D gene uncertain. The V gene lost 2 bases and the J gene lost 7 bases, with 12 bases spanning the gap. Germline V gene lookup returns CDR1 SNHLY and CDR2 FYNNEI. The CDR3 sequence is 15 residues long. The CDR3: CASSESGYGNSPLHF. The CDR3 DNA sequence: TGTGCCAGCAGTGAAAGCGGTTACGGGAATTCACCCCTCCACTTT.

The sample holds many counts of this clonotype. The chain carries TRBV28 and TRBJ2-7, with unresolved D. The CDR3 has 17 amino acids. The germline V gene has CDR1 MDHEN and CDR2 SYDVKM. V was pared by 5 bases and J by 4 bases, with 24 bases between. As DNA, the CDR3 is TGTGCCAGCAGTCCCCTACTCGCCCGGGCAGCTTTGTACGAGCAGTACTTC. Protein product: CASSPLLARAALYEQYF.

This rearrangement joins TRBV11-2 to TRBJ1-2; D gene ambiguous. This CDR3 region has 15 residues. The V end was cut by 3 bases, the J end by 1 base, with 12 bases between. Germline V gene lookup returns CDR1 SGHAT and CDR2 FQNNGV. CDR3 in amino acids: CASSFPTGNNYGYTF. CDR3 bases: TGTGCCAGCAGCTTCCCCACGGGCAATAACTATGGCTACACCTTC.

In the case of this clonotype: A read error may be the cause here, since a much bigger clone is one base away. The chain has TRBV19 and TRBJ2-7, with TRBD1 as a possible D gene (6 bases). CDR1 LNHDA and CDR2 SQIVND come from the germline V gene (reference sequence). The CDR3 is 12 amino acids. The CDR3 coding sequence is TGTGCCAGTAAGACAGGTTCCTGCGAGCAGTACTTC. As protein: CASKTGSCEQYF.

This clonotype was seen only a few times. CDR3 nucleotide sequence: TGTGCCAGCTCACGCAGCCTCCAAGAGACCCAGTACTTC. It specifies CASSRSLQETQYF. The rearrangement joins TRBV18 to TRBJ2-5; no clear D. Trimming stripped 4 bases from V and 1 base from J, with 7 bases between. The CDR3 length is 13 residues. Germline V CDR1 and CDR2: KGHSH, LQKENI. Looking up the rest from reference TRBV18 and TRBJ2-5 gives the full variable domain: NAGVMQNPRHLVRRRGQEARLRCSPMKGHSHVYWYRQLPEEGLKFMVYLQKENIIDESGMPKERFSAEFPKEGPSILRIQQVVRGDSAAYFCASSRSLQETQYFGPGTRLLVL.

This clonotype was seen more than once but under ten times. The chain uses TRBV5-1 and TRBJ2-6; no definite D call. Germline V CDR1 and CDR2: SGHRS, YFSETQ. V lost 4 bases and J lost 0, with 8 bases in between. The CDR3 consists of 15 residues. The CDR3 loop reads CASSLDHSGANVLTF. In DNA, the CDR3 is TGCGCCAGCAGCCTTGACCACTCTGGGGCCAACGTCCTGACTTTC.

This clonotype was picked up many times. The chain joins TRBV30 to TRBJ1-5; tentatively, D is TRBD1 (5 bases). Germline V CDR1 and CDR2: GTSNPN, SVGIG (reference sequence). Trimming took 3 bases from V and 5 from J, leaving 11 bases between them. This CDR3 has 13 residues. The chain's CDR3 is CAWSGGGDQPQHF. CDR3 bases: TGTGCCTGGAGCGGGGGAGGGGATCAGCCCCAGCATTTT.

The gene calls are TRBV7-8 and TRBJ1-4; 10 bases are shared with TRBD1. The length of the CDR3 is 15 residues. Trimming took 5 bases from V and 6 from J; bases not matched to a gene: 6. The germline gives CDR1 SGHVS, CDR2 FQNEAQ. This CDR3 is CASSPRQGADEKLFF. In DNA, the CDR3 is TGTGCCAGCAGCCCACGACAGGGGGCGGATGAAAAACTGTTTTTT.

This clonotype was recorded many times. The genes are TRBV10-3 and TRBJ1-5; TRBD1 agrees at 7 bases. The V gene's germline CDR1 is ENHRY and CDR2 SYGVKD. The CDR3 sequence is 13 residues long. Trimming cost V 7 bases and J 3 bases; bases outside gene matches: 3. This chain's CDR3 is CAITDRYNQPQHF. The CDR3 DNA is TGTGCCATCACGGACAGGTACAATCAGCCCCAGCATTTT.

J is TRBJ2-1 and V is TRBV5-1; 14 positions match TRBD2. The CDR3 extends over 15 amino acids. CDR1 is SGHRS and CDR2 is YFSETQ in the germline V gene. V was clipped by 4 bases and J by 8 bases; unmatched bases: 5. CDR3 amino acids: CASSPGTSGSDEQFF. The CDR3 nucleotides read TGCGCCAGCAGCCCCGGGACTAGCGGGAGCGATGAGCAGTTCTTC.

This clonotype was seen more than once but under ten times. CDR3 in amino acids: CATQISYGYTF. CDR3 coding DNA: TGTGCCACCCAAATTAGCTATGGCTACACCTTC. The V call is TRBV24-1, the J call TRBJ1-2; D is ambiguous. Germline-derived CDR1 and CDR2 are KGHDR and SFDVKD. V gave up 9 bases and J gave up 4 bases, with 8 bases separating them. The CDR3 extends over 11 amino acids.

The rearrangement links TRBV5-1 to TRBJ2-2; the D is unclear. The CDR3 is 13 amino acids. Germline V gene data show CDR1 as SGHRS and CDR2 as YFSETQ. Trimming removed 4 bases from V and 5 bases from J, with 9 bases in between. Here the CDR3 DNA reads TGCGCCAGCAGCGTGCAGCTGACCGGGGAGCTGTTTTTT. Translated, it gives CASSVQLTGELFF.

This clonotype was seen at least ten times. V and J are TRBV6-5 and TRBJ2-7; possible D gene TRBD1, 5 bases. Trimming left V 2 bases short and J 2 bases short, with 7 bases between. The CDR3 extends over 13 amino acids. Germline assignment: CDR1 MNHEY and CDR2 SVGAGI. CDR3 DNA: TGTGCCAGCAGTTACGCACAGGCCTACGAGCAGTACTTC. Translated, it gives CASSYAQAYEQYF.

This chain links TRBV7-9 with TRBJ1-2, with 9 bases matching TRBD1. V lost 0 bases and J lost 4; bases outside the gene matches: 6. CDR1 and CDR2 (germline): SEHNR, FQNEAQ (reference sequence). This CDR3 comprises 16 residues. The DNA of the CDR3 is TGTGCCAGCAGCTTAGCCAGGGTGGACAGGGGCTATGGCTACACCTTC. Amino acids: CASSLARVDRGYGYTF. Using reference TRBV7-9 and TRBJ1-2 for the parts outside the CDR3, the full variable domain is DTGVSQNPRHKITKRGQNVTFRCDPISEHNRLYWYRQTLGQGPEFLTYFQNEAQLEKSRLLSDRFSAERPKGSFSTLEIQRTEQGDSAMYLCASSLARVDRGYGYTFGSGTRLTVV.

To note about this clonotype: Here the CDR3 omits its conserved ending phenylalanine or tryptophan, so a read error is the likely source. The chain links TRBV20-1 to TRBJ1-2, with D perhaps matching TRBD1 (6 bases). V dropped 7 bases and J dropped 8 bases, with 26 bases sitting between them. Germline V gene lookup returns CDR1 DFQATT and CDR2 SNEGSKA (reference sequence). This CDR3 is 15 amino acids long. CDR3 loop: CSGVVVGGQAGGYTL. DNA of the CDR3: TGCAGTGGAGTTGTAGTGGGGGGCCAGGCGGGAGGCTACACCCTC.

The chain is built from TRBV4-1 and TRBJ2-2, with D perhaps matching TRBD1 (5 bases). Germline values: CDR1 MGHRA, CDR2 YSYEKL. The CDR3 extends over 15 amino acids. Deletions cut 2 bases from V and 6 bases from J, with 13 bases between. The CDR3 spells CASSQPRERAGELFF. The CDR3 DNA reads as TGCGCCAGCAGCCAACCCAGGGAACGCGCCGGGGAGCTGTTTTTT.

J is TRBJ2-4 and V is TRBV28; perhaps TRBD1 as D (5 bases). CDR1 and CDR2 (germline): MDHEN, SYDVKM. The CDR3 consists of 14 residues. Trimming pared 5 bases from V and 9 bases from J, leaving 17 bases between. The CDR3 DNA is TGTGCCAGCAGTCTAGGGCAGGGTCGAAGCATTCAGTACTTC. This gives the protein CASSLGQGRSIQYF.